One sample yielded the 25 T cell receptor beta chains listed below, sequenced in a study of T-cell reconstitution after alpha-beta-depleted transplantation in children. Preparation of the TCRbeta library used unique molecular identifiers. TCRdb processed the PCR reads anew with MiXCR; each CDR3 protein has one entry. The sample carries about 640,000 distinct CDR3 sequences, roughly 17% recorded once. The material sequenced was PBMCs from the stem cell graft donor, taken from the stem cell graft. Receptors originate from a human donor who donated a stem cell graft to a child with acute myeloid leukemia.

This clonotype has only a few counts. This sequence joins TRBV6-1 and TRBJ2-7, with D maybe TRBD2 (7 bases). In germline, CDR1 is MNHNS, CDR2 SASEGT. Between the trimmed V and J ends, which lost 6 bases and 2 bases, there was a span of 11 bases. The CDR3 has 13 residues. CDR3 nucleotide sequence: TGTGCCAGCAGGAAGGGGGGGACCTACGAGCAGTACTTC. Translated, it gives CASRKGGTYEQYF.

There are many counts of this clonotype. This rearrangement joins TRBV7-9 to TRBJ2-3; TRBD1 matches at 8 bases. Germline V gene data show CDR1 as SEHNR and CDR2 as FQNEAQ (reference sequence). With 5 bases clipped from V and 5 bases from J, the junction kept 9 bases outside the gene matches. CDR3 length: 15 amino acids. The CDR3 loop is CASSVTGGGRDTQYF. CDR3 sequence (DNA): TGTGCCAGCAGCGTTACAGGGGGAGGAAGAGATACGCAGTATTTT.

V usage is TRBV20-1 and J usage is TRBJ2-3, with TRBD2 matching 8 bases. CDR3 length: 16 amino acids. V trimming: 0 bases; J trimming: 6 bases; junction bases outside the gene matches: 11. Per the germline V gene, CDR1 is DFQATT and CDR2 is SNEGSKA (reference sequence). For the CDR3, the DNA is TGCAGTGCTAGAGACTCCCTAGCGGGCACTAAGGATACGCAGTATTTT. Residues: CSARDSLAGTKDTQYF.

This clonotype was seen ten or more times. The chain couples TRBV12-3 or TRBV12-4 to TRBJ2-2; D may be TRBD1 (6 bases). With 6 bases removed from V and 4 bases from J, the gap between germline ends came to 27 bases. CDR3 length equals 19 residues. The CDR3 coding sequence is TGTGCCAGCAGGCAGAGGGACACCGGTATCCATCGCTTCACCGGGGAGCTGTTTTTT. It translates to CASRQRDTGIHRFTGELFF.

CDR3 sequence: CASSYSDRRVGYTF. CDR3 coding DNA: TGTGCCAGCAGTTACTCGGACAGGAGGGTTGGCTACACCTTC. The chain joins TRBV6-2 or TRBV6-3 to TRBJ1-2, with 7 bases identical to TRBD1. Per germline, CDR1 MNHEY and CDR2 SVGEGT. The trim removed 0 bases at V and 7 bases at J, leaving 5 bases unmatched. The CDR3 contains 14 residues.

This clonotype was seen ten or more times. The CDR3 DNA is TGCAGTGCTAGAGAGAGGTCCTATAATTCACCCCTCCACTTT. Residues: CSARERSYNSPLHF. The chain is built from TRBV20-1 and TRBJ1-6, with D hard to call. Trimming took off 0 bases at V and 1 base at J, with 4 bases between the two ends. Germline V gene lookup returns CDR1 DFQATT and CDR2 SNEGSKA (reference sequence). The CDR3 is 14 residues long.

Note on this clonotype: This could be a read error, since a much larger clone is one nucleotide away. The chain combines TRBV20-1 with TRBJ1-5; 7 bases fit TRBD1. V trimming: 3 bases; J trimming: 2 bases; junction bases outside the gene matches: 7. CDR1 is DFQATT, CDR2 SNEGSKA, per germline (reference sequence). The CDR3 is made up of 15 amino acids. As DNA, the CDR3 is TGCAGTGCTAGTTCAGGGGGATATGGCAATCAGCCCCAGCATTTT. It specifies CSASSGGYGNQPQHF.

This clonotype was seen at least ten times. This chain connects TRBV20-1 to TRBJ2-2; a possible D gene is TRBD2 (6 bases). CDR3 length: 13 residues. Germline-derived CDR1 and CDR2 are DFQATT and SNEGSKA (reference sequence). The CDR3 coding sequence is TGCGGGGGAAAGCGGGCTAACACCGGGGAGCTGTTTTTT. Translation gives CGGKRANTGELFF.

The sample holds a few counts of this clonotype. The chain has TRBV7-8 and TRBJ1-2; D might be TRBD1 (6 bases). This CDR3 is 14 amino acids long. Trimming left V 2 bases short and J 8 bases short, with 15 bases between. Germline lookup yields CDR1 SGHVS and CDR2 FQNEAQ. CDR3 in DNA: TGTGCCAGCAGCTTAAATGGCAGGGGCCGCGGCTACACCTTC. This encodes CASSLNGRGRGYTF.

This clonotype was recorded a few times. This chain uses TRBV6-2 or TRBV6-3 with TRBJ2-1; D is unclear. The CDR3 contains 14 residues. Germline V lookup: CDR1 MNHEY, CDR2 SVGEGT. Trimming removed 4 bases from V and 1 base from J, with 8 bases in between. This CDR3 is CASSWVGSYNEQFF. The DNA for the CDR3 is TGTGCCAGCAGTTGGGTAGGGTCCTACAATGAGCAGTTCTTC.

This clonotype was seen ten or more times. The CDR3 protein is CSVEPGAETQYF. The CDR3 DNA is TGCAGCGTTGAGCCGGGGGCAGAGACCCAGTACTTC. The chain links TRBV29-1 to TRBJ2-5; D may be TRBD1 or TRBD2 (6 bases each). Trimming stripped 3 bases from V and 4 bases from J, with 9 bases between. The CDR3 spans 12 residues. Germline V CDR1 and CDR2: SQVTM, ANQGSEA. The full variable domain, completed using reference TRBV29-1 and TRBJ2-5, is SAVISQKPSRDICQRGTSLTIQCQVDSQVTMMFWYRQQPGQSLTLIATANQGSEATYESGFVIDKFPISRPNLTFSTLTVSNMSPEDSSIYLCSVEPGAETQYFGPGTRLLVL.

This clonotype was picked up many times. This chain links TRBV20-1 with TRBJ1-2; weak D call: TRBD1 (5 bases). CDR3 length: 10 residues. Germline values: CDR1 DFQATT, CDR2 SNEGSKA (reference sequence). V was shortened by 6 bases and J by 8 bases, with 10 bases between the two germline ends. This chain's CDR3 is CSARVGGYTF. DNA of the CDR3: TGCAGTGCCAGGGTTGGCGGCTACACCTTC.

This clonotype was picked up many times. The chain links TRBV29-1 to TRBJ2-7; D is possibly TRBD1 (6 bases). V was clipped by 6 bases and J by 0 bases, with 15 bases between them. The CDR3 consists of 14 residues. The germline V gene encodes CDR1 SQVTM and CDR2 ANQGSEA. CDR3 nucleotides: TGCAGCGTCCCAGACAGGCTCTACTCCTACGAGCAGTACGTC. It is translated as CSVPDRLYSYEQYV.

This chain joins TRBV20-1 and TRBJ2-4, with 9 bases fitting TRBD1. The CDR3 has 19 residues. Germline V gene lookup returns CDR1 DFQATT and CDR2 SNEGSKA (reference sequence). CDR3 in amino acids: CSSGGQGIGSSGTKNIQYF. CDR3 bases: TGCAGCTCCGGGGGACAGGGTATAGGCTCGAGTGGGACCAAAAACATTCAGTACTTC.

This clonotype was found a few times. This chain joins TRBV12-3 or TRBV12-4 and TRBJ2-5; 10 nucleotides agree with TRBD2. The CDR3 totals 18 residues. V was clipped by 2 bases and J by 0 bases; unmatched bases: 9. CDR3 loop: CASSLRASGGAYQETQYF. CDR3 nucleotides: TGTGCCAGCAGTTTAAGGGCTAGCGGGGGCGCGTACCAAGAGACCCAGTACTTC.

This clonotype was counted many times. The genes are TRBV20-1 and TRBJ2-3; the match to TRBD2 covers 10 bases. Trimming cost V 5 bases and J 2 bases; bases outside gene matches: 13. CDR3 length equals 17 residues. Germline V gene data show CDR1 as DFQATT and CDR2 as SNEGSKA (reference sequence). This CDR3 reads CSAPLLAGALHTDTQYF. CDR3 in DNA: TGCAGTGCTCCGTTGCTAGCGGGGGCCTTGCACACAGATACGCAGTATTTT.

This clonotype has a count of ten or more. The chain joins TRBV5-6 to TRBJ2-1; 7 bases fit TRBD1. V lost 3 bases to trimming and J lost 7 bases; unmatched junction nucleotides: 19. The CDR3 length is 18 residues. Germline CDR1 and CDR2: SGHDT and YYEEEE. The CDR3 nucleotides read TGTGCCAGCAGCTACGATCTTTTGGACAGGACAATAGGGAATGAGCAGTTCTTC. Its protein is CASSYDLLDRTIGNEQFF.

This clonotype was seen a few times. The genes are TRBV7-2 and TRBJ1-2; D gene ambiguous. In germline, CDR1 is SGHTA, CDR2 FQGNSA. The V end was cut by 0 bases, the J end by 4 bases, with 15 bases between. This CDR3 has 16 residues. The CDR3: CASSLASGGEVYGYTF. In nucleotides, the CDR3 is TGTGCCAGCAGCTTAGCCTCGGGCGGGGAGGTCTATGGCTACACCTTC. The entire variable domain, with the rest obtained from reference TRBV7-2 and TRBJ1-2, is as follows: GAGVSQSPSNKVTEKGKDVELRCDPISGHTALYWYRQSLGQGLEFLIYFQGNSAPDKSGLPSDRFSAERTGGSVSTLTIQRTQQEDSAVYLCASSLASGGEVYGYTFGSGTRLTVV.

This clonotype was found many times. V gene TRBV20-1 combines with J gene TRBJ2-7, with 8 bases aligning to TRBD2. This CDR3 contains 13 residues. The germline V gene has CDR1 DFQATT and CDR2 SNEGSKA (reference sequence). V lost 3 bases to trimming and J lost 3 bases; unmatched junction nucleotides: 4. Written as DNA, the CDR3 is TGCAGTGCTAGCGCGGGGGGCGTCTACGAGCAGTACTTC. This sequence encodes CSASAGGVYEQYF.

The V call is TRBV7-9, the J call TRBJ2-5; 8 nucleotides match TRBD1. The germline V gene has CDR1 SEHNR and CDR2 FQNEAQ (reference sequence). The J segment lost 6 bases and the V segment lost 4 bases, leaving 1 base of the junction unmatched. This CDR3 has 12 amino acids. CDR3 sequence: CASSWDRQTQYF. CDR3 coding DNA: TGTGCCAGCAGCTGGGACAGGCAGACCCAGTACTTC.

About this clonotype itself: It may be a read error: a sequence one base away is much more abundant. DNA of the CDR3: TGCGGTGCTACCTCCGACCAGGCGGAGACCCAGTACTTC. It translates to CGATSDQAETQYF. This chain links TRBV20-1 with TRBJ2-5; unclear D gene. This CDR3 comprises 13 residues. Germline values: CDR1 DFQATT, CDR2 SNEGSKA (reference sequence).

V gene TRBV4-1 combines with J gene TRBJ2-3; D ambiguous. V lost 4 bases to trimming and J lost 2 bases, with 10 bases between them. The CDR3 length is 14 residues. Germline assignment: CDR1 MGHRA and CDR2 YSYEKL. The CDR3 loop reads CASSPATVTDTQYF. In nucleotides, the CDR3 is TGCGCCAGCAGCCCGGCTACGGTCACAGATACGCAGTATTTT.

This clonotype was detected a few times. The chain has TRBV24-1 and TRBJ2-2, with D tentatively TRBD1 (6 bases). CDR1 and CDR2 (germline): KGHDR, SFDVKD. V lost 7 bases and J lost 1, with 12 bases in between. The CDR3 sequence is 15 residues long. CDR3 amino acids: CATSPGHLNTGELFF. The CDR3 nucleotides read TGTGCCACCAGCCCGGGACACCTGAACACCGGGGAGCTGTTTTTT.

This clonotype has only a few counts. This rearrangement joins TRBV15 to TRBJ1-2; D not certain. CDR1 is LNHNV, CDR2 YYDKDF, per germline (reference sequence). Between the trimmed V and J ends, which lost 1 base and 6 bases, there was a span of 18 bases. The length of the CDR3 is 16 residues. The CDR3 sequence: CATSRVNTPYPDGYTF. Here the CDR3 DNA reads TGTGCCACCAGCAGAGTTAATACACCTTACCCCGATGGCTACACCTTC.

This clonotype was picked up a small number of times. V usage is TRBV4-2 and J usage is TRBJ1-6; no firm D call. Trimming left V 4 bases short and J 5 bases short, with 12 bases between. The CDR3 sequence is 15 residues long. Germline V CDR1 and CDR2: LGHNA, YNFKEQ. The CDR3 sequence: CASSPSGRDNSPLHF. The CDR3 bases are TGTGCCAGCAGCCCTTCGGGAAGGGATAATTCACCCCTCCACTTT.